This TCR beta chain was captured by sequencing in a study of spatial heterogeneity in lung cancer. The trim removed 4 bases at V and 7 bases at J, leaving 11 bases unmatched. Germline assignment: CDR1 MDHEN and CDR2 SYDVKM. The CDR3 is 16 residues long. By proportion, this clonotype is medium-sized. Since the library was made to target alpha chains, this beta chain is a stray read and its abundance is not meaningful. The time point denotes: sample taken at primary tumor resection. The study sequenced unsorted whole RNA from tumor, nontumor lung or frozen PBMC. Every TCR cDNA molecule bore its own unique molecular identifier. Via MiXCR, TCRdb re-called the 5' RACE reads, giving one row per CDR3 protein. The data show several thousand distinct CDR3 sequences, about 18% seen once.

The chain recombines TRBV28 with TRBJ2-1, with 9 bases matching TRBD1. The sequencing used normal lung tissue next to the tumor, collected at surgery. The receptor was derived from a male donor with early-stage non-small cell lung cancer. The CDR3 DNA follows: TGTGCCAGCAGTTCCATAGACAGGGGGATTATGAATGAGCAGTTCTTC. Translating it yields CASSSIDRGIMNEQFF.